This T cell receptor beta chain was sequenced for a study of T-cell memory formation after mild COVID-19. Overall study results and limits: Memory from before infection featured some responding clones, which suggests cross-reactive memory joined.

With respect to this clonotype: What it binds is not known.

In germline, CDR1 is SGHRS, CDR2 YFSETQ. V lost 4 bases, J lost 4 bases, and 7 bases stayed unmatched. The CDR3 sequence is 15 residues long. TCRdb processed the 5' RACE reads anew with MiXCR; each CDR3 protein has one entry. This table has about 250,000 distinct CDR3 sequences, approximately 15% appearing once. The TCR originated in an adult woman who had mild COVID-19 (a few samples of this study predate the infection). Cell type and time point are not known. This chain links TRBV5-1 with TRBJ2-3, with 9 bases aligning to TRBD1. The sequenced material came from PBMCs or a T cell subset sorted from them (not recorded which). CDR3 sequence: CASSRGQGPADTQYF. CDR3 bases: TGCGCCAGCAGCAGGGGACAGGGACCGGCAGATACGCAGTATTTT.